This TCR beta chain was profiled in a study of blood T cell repertoires in COVID-19. As for the study in general: In each case, the material was cDNA or gDNA derived from T cells, B-cell-depleted T cells, or PBMCs.

The table came from immunoSEQ multiplex PCR; TCRdb's copy has only in-frame clones and leaves some out. This sample has approximately 210,000 clones, with approximately 83% found just once. Germline assignment: CDR1 LNHDA and CDR2 SQIVND (reference sequence). Trimming cost V 3 bases and J 9 bases; bases outside gene matches: 11. The CDR3 runs 16 residues. Sequencing input: peripheral blood. The chain is built from TRBV19 and TRBJ2-1; 10 nucleotides align to TRBD2. This receptor was obtained from a woman in her forties with active or convalescent COVID-19. This CDR3 is CASSIKRASGSGEQFF. The CDR3 nucleotides are TGTGCCAGTAGTATTAAACGGGCTAGCGGGAGCGGTGAGCAGTTCTTC. The full variable domain, rest sourced from reference TRBV19 and TRBJ2-1, is DGGITQSPKYLFRKEGQNVTLSCEQNLNHDAMYWYRQDPGQGLRLIYYSQIVNDFQKGDIAEGYSVSREKKESFPLTVTSAQKNPTAFYLCASSIKRASGSGEQFFGPGTRLTVL.